This T cell receptor beta chain was recorded in a study of T-cell memory formation after mild COVID-19. Remarks on this clonotype: Its antigen is not known.

This CDR3 has 12 amino acids. The V end was cut by 9 bases, the J end by 6 bases, with 14 bases between. From germline, CDR1 is KGHDR and CDR2 SFDVKD. UMIs and sample barcodes were carried by the TCR alpha and TCR beta cDNA libraries that 5'RACE produced using constant-segment primers. Each CDR3 protein is one row after TCRdb ran MiXCR on the 5' RACE reads. The sample holds tens of thousands of distinct CDR3 sequences, 15% to 20% seen once. Study-wide points: Detection of some responders pre-infection suggested pre-existing cross-reactive memory T cells participated.

The sequenced material came from PBMCs or a T cell subset sorted from them (not recorded which). The chain links TRBV24-1 to TRBJ2-7; D is uncertain. The TCR was taken from an adult woman who had mild COVID-19 (a few samples of this study predate the infection). Cell type and time point are not known. The CDR3 region is CATYKREVEQYF. CDR3 nucleotide sequence: TGTGCCACCTATAAGCGCGAGGTCGAGCAGTACTTC.